The present T cell receptor beta chain was sequenced within a study of blood T cell repertoires in COVID-19. In the study overall: The samples span acute and convalescent COVID-19 from the United States, Italy and Spain. Sample material is recorded as cDNA or gDNA derived from T cells, B-cell-depleted T cells, or PBMCs.

The repertoire was sequenced with immunoSEQ multiplex PCR; TCRdb's copy has only in-frame clones and lacks some. The profile shows around 200,000 clones, 85% to 90% of them singletons. Germline CDR1 LGHDT, CDR2 YNNKEL (reference sequence). The CDR3 has 18 amino acids. The ends were cut back, 4 bases at V and 6 bases at J, with 25 bases in the middle. The receptor was derived from a woman aged 80 or over in a cohort sampled during active or convalescent COVID-19. The sample consisted of peripheral blood. The chain is built from TRBV3-1 (or the pseudogene TRBV3-2) and TRBJ2-1, with D tentatively TRBD2 (7 bases). CDR3 in amino acids: CASSPGAGEGLTFNEQFF. Here the CDR3 DNA reads TGTGCCAGCAGCCCGGGGGCGGGAGAAGGGCTAACTTTCAATGAGCAGTTCTTC.